The rows below give T cell receptor beta chains drawn from one sample of a study of blood T cell repertoires in COVID-19. Assay used: immunoSEQ multiplex PCR; TCRdb lists only in-frame clones, some missing. This table holds approximately 72,000 clones, roughly 83% found once. The sequencing sample was made of peripheral blood. The source of these receptors is a woman aged 80 or over with acute or convalescent COVID-19. Each CDR3 is given with its conserved first and last residue. The D gene is left open where the match is weak. Size is stated for part of the rows, as once, few or many counts, or as a class when the clone is expanded.

length	size	J	D	V	CDR3	DNA
14	once	TRBJ1-5	NA	TRBV30	CAWSGRQSNQPQHF	TGTGCCTGGAGTGGCCGACAGTCTAATCAGCCCCAGCATTTT
18	NA	TRBJ2-1	NA	TRBV24-1	CATSDQKSGTPSYNEQFF	TGTGCCACCAGTGACCAAAAGTCCGGGACTCCCTCCTACAATGAGCAGTTCTTC
16	NA	TRBJ2-1	NA	TRBV7-3	CASSGGLSVTYNEQFF	TGTGCCAGCAGCGGGGGACTTTCCGTCACTTACAATGAGCAGTTCTTC
13	NA	TRBJ2-7	TRBD2	TRBV6-5	CASSPGTRYEQYF	TGTGCCAGCAGCCCCGGGACTAGATACGAGCAGTACTTC
14	NA	TRBJ1-2	NA	TRBV10-3	CAISDKSQEYGYTF	TGTGCCATCAGTGACAAGTCCCAGGAATATGGCTACACCTTC
15	NA	TRBJ2-3	TRBD2	TRBV4-2	CTSSHGLAGTDTQYF	TGTACCAGCAGCCATGGACTAGCGGGCACAGATACGCAGTATTTT
15	once	TRBJ1-2	TRBD1	TRBV7-9	CASSAQTGGDYGYTF	TGTGCCAGCAGCGCGCAGACAGGGGGCGACTATGGCTACACCTTC
15	NA	TRBJ1-2	TRBD1	TRBV5-1	CASSATQGEGYGYTF	TGCGCCAGCAGCGCAACACAGGGGGAAGGCTATGGCTACACCTTC
14	NA	TRBJ2-1	NA	TRBV2	CASSYRVGYNEQFF	TGTGCCAGCAGCTACAGGGTGGGGTACAATGAGCAGTTCTTC
14	NA	TRBJ1-2	TRBD1	TRBV6-5	CASPAIGGAYGYTF	TGTGCCAGCCCAGCTATAGGGGGCGCCTATGGCTACACCTTC
14	NA	TRBJ1-4	TRBD1	TRBV5-5	CASLTGTGDEKLFF	TGTGCCAGCCTCACCGGGACAGGGGATGAAAAACTGTTTTTT
15	NA	TRBJ2-1	TRBD2	TRBV19	CASSRLAGEYNEQFF	TGTGCCAGTAGTCGACTAGCGGGAGAGTACAATGAGCAGTTCTTC
14	NA	TRBJ2-5	TRBD1	TRBV6-5	CASSYATGGAAQYF	TGTGCCAGCAGTTACGCGACAGGGGGTGCCGCCCAGTACTTC
15	NA	TRBJ2-2	NA	TRBV5-1	CASSPGVGETGELFF	TGCGCCAGCAGCCCAGGCGTTGGGGAGACCGGGGAGCTGTTTTTT
17	NA	TRBJ1-4	TRBD1	TRBV18	CASSPAGGRATNEKLFF	TGTGCCAGCTCCCCGGCAGGGGGGCGCGCCACTAATGAAAAACTGTTTTTT
15	NA	TRBJ1-6	NA	TRBV5-4	CASSLVGREGSPLHF	TGTGCCAGCAGCTTGGTGGGCAGGGAGGGGTCACCCCTCCACTTT
15	NA	TRBJ1-2	NA	TRBV6-4	CASSQSAGSIYGYTF	TGTGCCAGCAGCCAATCTGCGGGGAGTATCTATGGCTACACCTTC
14	NA	TRBJ2-3	NA	TRBV10-1	CASSEMLAGDTQYF	TGCGCCAGCAGTGAGATGCTGGCAGGAGATACGCAGTATTTT
15	NA	TRBJ2-5	NA	TRBV4-2	CASTLGGEPQETQYF	TGTGCCAGCACCCTCGGCGGGGAACCACAAGAGACCCAGTACTTC